These T cell receptor beta chains were read from a single sample in a study of blood T cells in healthy people across ages. TCRdb used MiXCR to reprocess the 5' RACE reads, holding one entry per CDR3 protein. The sample contains roughly 1.9 million distinct CDR3 sequences, about 39% of which appear only once. Source material: blood. The receptors come from a human donor in good health. The CDR3 runs from the conserved cysteine through the conserved F or W. Fields, in order: V gene, J gene, clone size, D gene, CDR3 DNA, CDR3 protein. A D gene is named only where the DNA matches it firmly. Rows give clone size only sometimes, using once, few, many, or a class for an expanded clone.

TRBV4-1	TRBJ1-1	few	.	TGCGCCAGCAGCTCGACGGACAGTCACACTGAAGCTTTCTTT	CASSSTDSHTEAFF
TRBV6-2/TRBV6-3	TRBJ2-3	.	.	TGTGCCAGCAGCATGGACTTTCCGAGCACAGATACGCAGTATTTT	CASSMDFPSTDTQYF
TRBV6-2/TRBV6-3	TRBJ2-1	.	.	TGTGCCAGCAGTCCTTTCGTACTAGGCCTAGGCAATGAGCAGTTCTTC	CASSPFVLGLGNEQFF
TRBV10-3	TRBJ2-1	few	.	TGTGCCATCAGTGAGTCGTCCTCCTACAATGAGCAGTTCTTC	CAISESSSYNEQFF
TRBV29-1	TRBJ1-1	few	.	TGCAGCGTTGGGGCAGGGTCAAACACTGAAGCTTTCTTT	CSVGAGSNTEAFF
TRBV20-1	TRBJ1-4	.	.	TGCAGTGCTAACCCCGGGGGGATGGGCGAAAAACTGTTTTTT	CSANPGGMGEKLFF
TRBV11-1	TRBJ2-3	.	.	TGTGCCAGCAGCTTAGTCGTATCCGGCGGGGTTAGCACAGATACGCAGTATTTT	CASSLVVSGGVSTDTQYF
TRBV7-9	TRBJ1-1	few	TRBD1	TGTGCCAGCAGCTTATTGACAGGGGGCCAGGCTTTCTTT	CASSLLTGGQAFF
TRBV29-1	TRBJ1-2	.	.	TGCAGCGTTGAAGATTTCTTGGGAGGGAGGGTTGGCTACACCTTC	CSVEDFLGGRVGYTF
TRBV6-6	TRBJ1-2	few	.	TGTGCCAGCAGCCATTCAGGGGCGAACTATGGCTACACCTTC	CASSHSGANYGYTF
TRBV7-3	TRBJ2-5	.	.	TGTGCCAGCAGCCCTTCAGGGGGGGTGATTGGAGAGACCCAGTACTTC	CASSPSGGVIGETQYF
TRBV9	TRBJ1-1	few	.	TGTGCCAGCAGCGTTGGTGTATCGAACACTGAAGCTTTCTTT	CASSVGVSNTEAFF
TRBV25-1	TRBJ2-7	.	.	TGTGCCAGCAGAAAGACCGCCTCAAACTCCTACGAGCAGTACTTC	CASRKTASNSYEQYF
TRBV20-1	TRBJ2-3	.	.	TGCAGTGCCCTTGATAGGCCACAGACTTCGGATACGCAGTATTTT	CSALDRPQTSDTQYF
TRBV6-2/TRBV6-3	TRBJ1-1	once	TRBD1	TGTGCCAGCAGCCCCGAAGACGGACAGGGAGGTGGCCGTGGCACTGAAGCTTTCTTT	CASSPEDGQGGGRGTEAFF
TRBV3-1	TRBJ1-1	.	.	TGTGCCAGCAGCCAAGTCGTAGGGGCGACTGAAGCTTTCTTT	CASSQVVGATEAFF
TRBV5-5	TRBJ2-7	many	TRBD1	TGTGCCAGCAGCACCACAGGGGGCGAGCAGTACTTC	CASSTTGGEQYF
TRBV27	TRBJ1-5	.	.	TGTGCCAGCAACAATCCTGGTCAGCCCCAGCATTTT	CASNNPGQPQHF
TRBV20-1	TRBJ1-2	few	TRBD1	TGCAGTGCTGGACGGACAGGGCTCAATGGCTACACCTTC	CSAGRTGLNGYTF
TRBV5-1	TRBJ1-1	few	.	TGCGCCAGTTCCGAGGACCCGAACACTGAAGCTTTCTTT	CASSEDPNTEAFF
TRBV4-3	TRBJ2-7	.	TRBD1	TGCGCCAGCAGCTCATACAGGGGGCTCTACGAGCAGTACTTC	CASSSYRGLYEQYF
TRBV5-1	TRBJ2-5	.	TRBD2	TGCGCCAGCAGCTTAGGGCTAGCGGAGACCCGGTACTTC	CASSLGLAETRYF